This T cell receptor (beta chain) was captured by sequencing in a study of blood T cell repertoires in COVID-19. In the original processing: Scientists estimated how many nucleated cells there were by amplifying reference gene primers. Data came from immunoSEQ multiplex PCR; TCRdb stores just in-frame clones and leaves some out. V and J calls plus clone size are reproduced from that table; the DNA served to infer D and trimming. The repertoire includes around 110,000 clones, roughly 83% of them detected once, and approximately 0.77% sits in the top ten. The length of the CDR3 is 15 residues. The ends were cut back, 5 bases at V and 8 bases at J, with 19 bases in the middle. The germline V gene encodes CDR1 SGHAT and CDR2 FQNNGV.

This clonotype originated in an older woman with acute or convalescent COVID-19. Sequencing was carried out using peripheral blood. V and J are TRBV11-2 and TRBJ2-1; possible D gene TRBD2, 5 bases. For the CDR3, the DNA is TGTGCCAGCAGCGGGAGTAGTGGGTTTGGCGATGAGCAGTTCTTC. The encoded protein is CASSGSSGFGDEQFF.